This section outlines one TCR beta chain sequence together with its context. These data come from a study of CD8 T cells in Susac syndrome. TCR beta from blood CD8+ and CD4+ T cells was sequenced. Random hexamers were used to reverse transcribe an amount of roughly 0.45 to 1 ug RNA. The CDR3 of TCR beta was amplified by immunoSEQ multiplex PCR across 54 Vbeta and 13 Jbeta. TCRdb re-analysed the immunoSEQ multiplex PCR reads in MiXCR, keeping a single row per CDR3 protein. The sample yields around 280,000 distinct CDR3 sequences, about 85% seen once. This clonotype originated in a human donor with multiple sclerosis. The sample taken for sequencing was CD8+ T cells from PBMCs.

DNA of the CDR3: TGTGCCAGCAGTCCCCACGGCGGGACTAGAAGCAATGAGCAGTTCTTC. Encoded protein: CASSPHGGTRSNEQFF. This chain connects TRBV27 to TRBJ2-1; 8 nucleotides align to TRBD2. This CDR3 spans 16 amino acids. V shed 5 bases and J 6 bases; nucleotides not matched to a gene: 12. Germline lookup yields CDR1 MNHEY and CDR2 SMNVEV (reference sequence).